This is a list of T cell receptor beta chains from one sample in a study of regulatory T cells in long-lasting Graves disease. TCRdb re-called the multiplex PCR reads with MiXCR, one entry per CDR3 protein. The sample holds hundreds of thousands of distinct CDR3 sequences, about 22% seen once. The sample was peripheral blood mononuclear cells (PBMCs), taken when the disease was refractory, from a patient treated with antithyroid drugs. All receptors come from a female donor with Graves disease. Each CDR3 is given with its conserved first and last residue. D genes are given only for firm matches. Expanded clones are given a class, and other clones once, few, many or no size at all.

CDR3 DNA	CDR3 protein	clone size	D gene	J gene	V gene
TGTGCCAGCACCCAACCGGGACAGCTCTATTCGGGCTACACCTTC	CASTQPGQLYSGYTF	many	TRBD1	TRBJ1-2	TRBV28
TGTGCCAGCAGCTCGCACCGGGACAGGGACACTGAAGCTTTCTTT	CASSSHRDRDTEAFF	.	TRBD1	TRBJ1-1	TRBV7-9
TGTGCCAGCAGCCAAGATCTGTGGGTGTATTCACCCCTCCACTTT	CASSQDLWVYSPLHF	many	.	TRBJ1-6	TRBV3-1
TGCGGAGCCGTGCCCCGACTAAGCTCCTACGAGCAGTACTTC	CGAVPRLSSYEQYF	many	.	TRBJ2-7	TRBV29-1
TGTGCCAGCAGCGTAGACAGAGAAGAGACCCAGTACTTC	CASSVDREETQYF	many	.	TRBJ2-5	TRBV9
TGTGCCAGCAGCTTAGCGATGGGGTCACAGTCTATCTACGAGCAGTACTTC	CASSLAMGSQSIYEQYF	.	.	TRBJ2-7	TRBV7-9
TGTGCCAGCAGTCCCCCTACCGGGACAGGGGATGGCTACACCTTC	CASSPPTGTGDGYTF	many	TRBD1	TRBJ1-2	TRBV28
TGTGCCATCAGTGCCCAGGATCGCGCTGGGGCAGCTTTCTTT	CAISAQDRAGAAFF	.	.	TRBJ1-1	TRBV10-3
TGTGCCACCCACTCTGGAAACACCATATATTTT	CATHSGNTIYF	few	.	TRBJ1-3	TRBV7-2
TGTGCCAGCAGCTCCGAGGGAGCGAGCTACAATGAGCAGTTCTTC	CASSSEGASYNEQFF	.	.	TRBJ2-1	TRBV7-3
TGTGCCAGCAGTTGGACAGGGGGCGGCGAGCAGTACTTC	CASSWTGGGEQYF	.	TRBD1	TRBJ2-7	TRBV6-4
TGCAGCGTCGGACAGGGAAGGAGTGAGCCCCAGCATTTT	CSVGQGRSEPQHF	few	TRBD1	TRBJ1-5	TRBV29-1
TGCGCCAGCAGCCCTGGACTAGCGGGAGGGCGGCTTTTGTTCTTC	CASSPGLAGGRLLFF	.	TRBD2	TRBJ2-1	TRBV5-1
TGTGCCAGCAGTACACAGGGGACCAACTATGGCTACACCTTC	CASSTQGTNYGYTF	many	TRBD1	TRBJ1-2	TRBV6-1
TGTGCCAGCAGCTTTGGGGGCAGGGGGAACAATCAGCCCCAGCATTTT	CASSFGGRGNNQPQHF	.	TRBD1	TRBJ1-5	TRBV12-3/TRBV12-4
TGTGCCAGTAGGGACAGGGATCAGCCCCAGCATTTT	CASRDRDQPQHF	.	TRBD1	TRBJ1-5	TRBV19
TGTGCTAGCAGCTTAGCGCCTAGCGGGCAACGCTCAGATACGCAGTATTTT	CASSLAPSGQRSDTQYF	once	TRBD2	TRBJ2-3	TRBV7-7
TGCGCCAGCAGCGCAATACAGGCCCGGTCCTACGGCTACACCTTC	CASSAIQARSYGYTF	.	.	TRBJ1-2	TRBV10-2
TGTGCCAGCAGCTACAGGGGGGATTTTTCACCCCTCCACTTT	CASSYRGDFSPLHF	.	TRBD1	TRBJ1-6	TRBV7-2
TGTGCCAGCAGCCAAGGGACGGGCTACAATGAGCAGTTCTTC	CASSQGTGYNEQFF	few	.	TRBJ2-1	TRBV14
TGTGCCAGCAGTTACTATAAACAGGGGAACTATGGCTACACCTTC	CASSYYKQGNYGYTF	.	TRBD1	TRBJ1-2	TRBV6-2/TRBV6-3
TGCAGTGCTAGAGATCGGCTAGCGGGGGTCTTAGATACGCAGTATTTT	CSARDRLAGVLDTQYF	once	TRBD2	TRBJ2-3	TRBV20-1
TGTGCCTTCCTGGGGAACACTGAAGCTTTCTTT	CAFLGNTEAFF	many	.	TRBJ1-1	TRBV30
TGCGCCAGCAGCTTGGTGGTGAATGAGCAGTTCTTC	CASSLVVNEQFF	.	.	TRBJ2-1	TRBV5-1
TGCGCCAGCAGCTTCGGACAGGCTGGCTACGAGCAGTACTTC	CASSFGQAGYEQYF	many	TRBD1	TRBJ2-7	TRBV5-1
TGCAGTGCTGGCTCTGGAAACACCATATATTTT	CSAGSGNTIYF	.	.	TRBJ1-3	TRBV20-1
TGTGCCAGCAACCTTCAGCGGGGACGGAACACTGAAGCTTTCTTT	CASNLQRGRNTEAFF	.	.	TRBJ1-1	TRBV7-2
TGTGCCAGCAGTTCTTCCCAGGGCCAATCCTACGAGCAGTACTTC	CASSSSQGQSYEQYF	.	.	TRBJ2-7	TRBV27
TGCGCCAGCAGCCCGGGATTGGGTTATGAAAAACTGTTTTTT	CASSPGLGYEKLFF	.	.	TRBJ1-4	TRBV5-1
TGTGCCAGCAGCTCCGGGGGGGGACTAGCGGGAAGATACACCGGGGAGCTGTTTTTT	CASSSGGGLAGRYTGELFF	few	TRBD2	TRBJ2-2	TRBV7-8
TGTGCCAGCAGTTTAGGGACAGGGTATTCACCCCTCCACTTT	CASSLGTGYSPLHF	many	TRBD1	TRBJ1-6	TRBV12-3/TRBV12-4
TGTGCCAGCAGTAGACAGGCGCTAAACACCGGGGAGCTGTTTTTT	CASSRQALNTGELFF	many	.	TRBJ2-2	TRBV2
TGTGCCAGCAGCCAGTATGGGACGGGTATAACTGAAGCTTTCTTT	CASSQYGTGITEAFF	.	.	TRBJ1-1	TRBV3-1
TGCGCCAGCAGCCAAGTCTTAGGGCCCTATGGCTACACCTTC	CASSQVLGPYGYTF	.	.	TRBJ1-2	TRBV4-3
TGTGCCAGCAGCTTAGGAGGAGGAGATCAGCCCCAGCATTTT	CASSLGGGDQPQHF	many	.	TRBJ1-5	TRBV13
TGTGCCAGCAGCTTAGTCCTGGATCCTAATGAAAAACTGTTTTTT	CASSLVLDPNEKLFF	.	.	TRBJ1-4	TRBV7-2
TGTGCCAGCAGCTTAGCGCCGACAGGAGGTTTAGAAGCTTTCTTT	CASSLAPTGGLEAFF	many	.	TRBJ1-1	TRBV11-1
TGTGCCGGGGGGCACAGCAACGAGCAGTACTTC	CAGGHSNEQYF	.	.	TRBJ2-7	TRBV6-1
TGCGCCAGCAGCTTGGTCCACGCGAACACCGGGGAGCTGTTTTTT	CASSLVHANTGELFF	.	.	TRBJ2-2	TRBV5-1
TGTGCCAGCAGTCCTTACACAGGGAAAGGGCGGGGCTACACTGAAGCTTTCTTT	CASSPYTGKGRGYTEAFF	many	.	TRBJ1-1	TRBV27